A single sample is the source of the 13 T cell receptor beta chains below, sequenced in a study of T cells in Graves' hyperthyroidism and ophthalmopathy. RNA transcripts yielded amplified TCR beta CDR3 regions. The TCR CDR3 first-round RT-PCR relied on the HTBI primer set. TCRdb re-called the multiplex PCR reads through MiXCR, storing one row per CDR3 protein. The table lists fewer than 750,000 distinct CDR3 sequences, roughly 15% of them singletons. The sample consisted of blood. The receptors originated from a woman in her forties or fifties with Graves' ophthalmopathy.

CDR3 loop: CAASGRAREQYF. For the CDR3, the DNA is TGTGCCGCAAGCGGGAGGGCCCGCGAGCAGTACTTC. The V and J genes are TRBV19 and TRBJ2-7, with TRBD2 identical over 10 bases. Germline CDR1 reads LNHDA; CDR2 reads SQIVND (reference sequence). The CDR3 loop spans 12 amino acids. Trimming cost V 11 bases and J 6 bases; bases outside gene matches: 7.

V gene TRBV20-1 combines with J gene TRBJ1-2; D might be TRBD1 (5 bases). V lost 6 bases and J 0 bases, leaving 14 bases between the germline ends. The CDR3 length is 14 residues. Germline V gene sequence: CDR1 DFQATT, CDR2 SNEGSKA (reference sequence). Written as DNA, the CDR3 is TGCAGTGCCCCGGGGGGGTCCTCTAACTATGGCTACACCTTC. Protein sequence: CSAPGGSSNYGYTF.

The gene calls are TRBV7-8 and TRBJ2-7, with 10 positions matching TRBD2. The CDR3 length is 22 residues. CDR1 is SGHVS, CDR2 FQNEAQ, per germline. J lost 5 bases, V lost 1 base, and 26 bases had no gene match. Here the CDR3 reads CASSLGVTGGRLTSGRAHEQYF. The CDR3 DNA is TGTGCCAGCAGCTTAGGAGTCACGGGGGGACGACTGACCAGCGGGAGGGCCCACGAGCAGTACTTC.

The sample holds many counts of this clonotype. The CDR3 DNA sequence: TGTGCCAGCAGCCCAAGCGGGGGCCGGGGTAACACTGAAGCTTTCTTT. As protein: CASSPSGGRGNTEAFF. V is TRBV11-1 and J is TRBJ1-1; weak D call: TRBD1 (6 bases). With 5 bases removed from V and 2 bases from J, the gap between germline ends came to 18 bases. This CDR3 is built from 16 residues. From germline, CDR1 is SGHAT and CDR2 FQDESV (reference sequence).

This clonotype was found a few times. This chain connects TRBV25-1 to TRBJ2-3; D is tentatively TRBD1 or TRBD2 (5 bases each). Germline CDR1 MGHDK, CDR2 SYGVNS. Trimming shortened V by 3 bases and J by 2 bases, and 15 bases separated the two germline ends. There are 16 residues in the CDR3. The CDR3 here is CASSERGKSLTDTQYF. The CDR3 nucleotides are TGTGCCAGCAGTGAGAGGGGAAAAAGTCTCACAGATACGCAGTATTTT.

The chain couples TRBV10-3 to TRBJ1-4; TRBD1 might be the D (6 bases). This CDR3 has 14 amino acids. The germline V gene encodes CDR1 ENHRY and CDR2 SYGVKD. Trimming shortened V by 5 bases and J by 10 bases, and 17 bases separated the two germline ends. In nucleotides, the CDR3 is TGTGCCATCAGTAAAAAAGTGGGGGCTGGAAAACTGTTTTTT. Its protein product is CAISKKVGAGKLFF.

This clonotype was observed many times. The rearrangement links TRBV28 to TRBJ1-1, with D unclear. Per the germline V gene, CDR1 is MDHEN and CDR2 is SYDVKM. This CDR3 has 15 residues. V lost 3 bases, J lost 3 bases, and 14 bases lay in between. CDR3 coding DNA: TGTGCCAGCAGTTTGGGCATCATCGGAGACACTGAAGCTTTCTTT. Amino acids: CASSLGIIGDTEAFF.

This clonotype came up many times. This chain joins TRBV20-1 and TRBJ2-1; 7 nucleotides line up with TRBD2. The CDR3 covers 15 residues. Germline CDR1 reads DFQATT; CDR2 reads SNEGSKA (reference sequence). The J segment lost 4 bases and the V segment lost 1 base, leaving 7 bases of the junction unmatched. For the CDR3, the DNA is TGCAGTGCTAGAGGAACGAGCGGGAAGTACAATGAGCAGTTCTTC. Translated, it gives CSARGTSGKYNEQFF.

The chain links TRBV20-1 to TRBJ2-3; D gene unclear. Germline values: CDR1 DFQATT, CDR2 SNEGSKA (reference sequence). This CDR3 spans 15 amino acids. Trimming removed 3 bases from V and 2 bases from J, with 15 bases in between. The CDR3 nucleotides read TGCAGTGCTAGTCCCTCGGACCGCCCCACAGATACGCAGTATTTT. This translates into CSASPSDRPTDTQYF.

The table lists this clonotype with a count of one. V is TRBV6-1 and J is TRBJ1-5; TRBD1 matches at 7 bases. Germline lookup yields CDR1 MNHNS and CDR2 SASEGT. The trim removed 6 bases at V and 2 bases at J, leaving 10 bases unmatched. The CDR3 loop spans 16 amino acids. The CDR3 region has the DNA TGTGCCAGCAGCCGTAGACAGGGAACGGGCAATCAGCCCCAGCATTTT. Translated: CASSRRQGTGNQPQHF.

This clonotype was counted at least ten times. The J gene is TRBJ1-5, the V gene TRBV15; tentatively, D is TRBD1 (6 bases). The germline gives CDR1 LNHNV, CDR2 YYDKDF (reference sequence). V lost 5 bases, J lost 4 bases, and 21 bases lay in between. The CDR3 contains 17 residues. The CDR3 spells CATSPPEGRGANQPQHF. CDR3 bases: TGTGCCACCAGCCCCCCTGAGGGCAGGGGAGCAAATCAGCCCCAGCATTTT.

V and J are TRBV27 and TRBJ2-5; the D is unclear. The germline V gene encodes CDR1 MNHEY and CDR2 SMNVEV (reference sequence). V was shortened by 0 bases and J by 2 bases, with 7 bases between the two germline ends. This CDR3 spans 14 amino acids. Here the CDR3 DNA reads TGTGCCAGCAGTTTATCGAGGTGGCAAGAGACCCAGTACTTC. Its protein product is CASSLSRWQETQYF.

The table lists this clonotype with a few counts. The V call is TRBV10-3, the J call TRBJ1-1, with D unresolved. The CDR3 covers 13 residues. With 10 bases removed from V and 5 bases from J, the gap between germline ends came to 17 bases. Germline CDR1 and CDR2: ENHRY and SYGVKD. For the CDR3, the DNA is TGTGCCACTAGACCCCAGTCAGGTACTGAAGCTTTCTTT. Encoded protein: CATRPQSGTEAFF.